This T cell receptor beta chain was obtained from a study of blood T cell repertoires in COVID-19. On the study more broadly: From T cells, B-cell-depleted T cells, or PBMCs came the material, which was cDNA or gDNA.

Measured with immunoSEQ multiplex PCR; TCRdb has only the in-frame clones, and not every one. In the table there are 200,000 to 300,000 clones, just under 85% of which are singletons. The TCR sequence derives from a woman of 80 years or more with acute or convalescent COVID-19. Sequenced input: peripheral blood.

In DNA, the CDR3 is TGTGCCAGCAGCATTACAGGGGGCGGCAATCAGCCCCAGCATTTT. Its protein product is CASSITGGGNQPQHF. V gene TRBV7-2 combines with J gene TRBJ1-5, with 9 nucleotides matching TRBD1. Germline V gene sequence: CDR1 SGHTA, CDR2 FQGNSA. V shed 5 bases and J 2 bases; nucleotides not matched to a gene: 4. The CDR3 consists of 15 residues.